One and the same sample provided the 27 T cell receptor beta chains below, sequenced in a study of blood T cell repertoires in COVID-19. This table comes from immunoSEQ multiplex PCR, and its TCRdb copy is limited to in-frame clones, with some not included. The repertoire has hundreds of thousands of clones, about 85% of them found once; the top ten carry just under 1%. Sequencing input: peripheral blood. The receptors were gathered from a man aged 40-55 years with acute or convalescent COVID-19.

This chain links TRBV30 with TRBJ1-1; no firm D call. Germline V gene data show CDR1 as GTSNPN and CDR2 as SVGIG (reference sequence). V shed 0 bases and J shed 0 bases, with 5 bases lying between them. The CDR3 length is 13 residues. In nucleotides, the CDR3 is TGTGCCTGGAGTGTACGGGTGAACACTGAAGCTTTCTTT. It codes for CAWSVRVNTEAFF.

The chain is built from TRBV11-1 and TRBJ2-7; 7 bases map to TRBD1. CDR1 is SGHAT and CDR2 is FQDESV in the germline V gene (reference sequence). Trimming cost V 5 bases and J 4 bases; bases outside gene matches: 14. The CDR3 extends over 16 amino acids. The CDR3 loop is CASSRRGGSGIYEQYF. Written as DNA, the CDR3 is TGTGCCAGCAGCCGTCGAGGGGGCTCGGGGATTTACGAGCAGTACTTC.

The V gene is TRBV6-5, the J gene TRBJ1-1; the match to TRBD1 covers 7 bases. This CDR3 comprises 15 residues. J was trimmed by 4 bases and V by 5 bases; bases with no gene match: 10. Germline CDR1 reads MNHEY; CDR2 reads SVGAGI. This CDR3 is CASSRQGLMTTEAFF. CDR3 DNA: TGTGCCAGCAGTCGACAGGGCCTCATGACCACTGAAGCTTTCTTT.

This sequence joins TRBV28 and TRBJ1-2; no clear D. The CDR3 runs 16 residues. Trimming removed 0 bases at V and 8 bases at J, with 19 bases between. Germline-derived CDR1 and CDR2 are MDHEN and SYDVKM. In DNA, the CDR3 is TGTGCCAGCAGTTTATGGGACTCCCCGGAACGGAGAGGCTACACCTTC. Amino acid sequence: CASSLWDSPERRGYTF.

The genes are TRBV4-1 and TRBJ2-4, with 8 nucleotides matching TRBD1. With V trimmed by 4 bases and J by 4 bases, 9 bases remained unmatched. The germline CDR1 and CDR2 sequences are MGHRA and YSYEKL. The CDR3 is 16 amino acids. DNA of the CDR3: TGCGCCAGCAGCCCACTGGACAGGGAGTCAAAAAACATTCAGTACTTC. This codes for CASSPLDRESKNIQYF.

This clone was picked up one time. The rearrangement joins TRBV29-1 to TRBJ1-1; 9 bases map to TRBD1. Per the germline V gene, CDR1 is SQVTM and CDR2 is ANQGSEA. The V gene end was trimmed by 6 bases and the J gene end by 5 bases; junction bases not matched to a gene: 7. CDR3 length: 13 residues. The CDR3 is CSVGGQGGTEAFF. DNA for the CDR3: TGCAGCGTAGGGGGACAGGGTGGAACTGAAGCTTTCTTT.

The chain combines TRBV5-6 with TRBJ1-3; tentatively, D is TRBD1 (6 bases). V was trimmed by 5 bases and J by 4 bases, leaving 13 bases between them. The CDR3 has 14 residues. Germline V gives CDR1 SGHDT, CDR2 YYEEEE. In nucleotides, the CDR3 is TGTGCCAGCAGTCTAGCGGGGGCAGGAAACACCATATATTTT. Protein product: CASSLAGAGNTIYF.

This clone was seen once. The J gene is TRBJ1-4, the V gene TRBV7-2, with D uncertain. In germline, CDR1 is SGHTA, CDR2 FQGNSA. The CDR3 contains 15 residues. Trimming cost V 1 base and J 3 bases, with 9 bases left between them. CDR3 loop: CASSLENGANEKLFF. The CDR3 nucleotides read TGTGCCAGCAGCTTAGAGAACGGGGCTAATGAAAAACTGTTTTTT. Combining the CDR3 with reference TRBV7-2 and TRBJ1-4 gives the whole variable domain GAGVSQSPSNKVTEKGKDVELRCDPISGHTALYWYRQSLGQGLEFLIYFQGNSAPDKSGLPSDRFSAERTGGSVSTLTIQRTQQEDSAVYLCASSLENGANEKLFFGSGTQLSVL.

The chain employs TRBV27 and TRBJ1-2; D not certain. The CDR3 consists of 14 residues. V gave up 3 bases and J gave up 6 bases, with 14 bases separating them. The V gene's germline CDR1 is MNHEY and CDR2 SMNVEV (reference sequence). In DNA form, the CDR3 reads TGTGCCAGCAGTTTTGTCGCGGGGTGGGATGGCTACACCTTC. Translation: CASSFVAGWDGYTF.

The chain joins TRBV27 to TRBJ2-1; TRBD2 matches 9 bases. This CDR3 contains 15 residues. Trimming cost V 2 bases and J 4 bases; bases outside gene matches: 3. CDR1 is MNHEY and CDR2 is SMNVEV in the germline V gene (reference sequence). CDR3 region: CASSLISGGYNEQFF. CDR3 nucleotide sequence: TGTGCCAGCAGTTTAATTAGCGGGGGATACAATGAGCAGTTCTTC.

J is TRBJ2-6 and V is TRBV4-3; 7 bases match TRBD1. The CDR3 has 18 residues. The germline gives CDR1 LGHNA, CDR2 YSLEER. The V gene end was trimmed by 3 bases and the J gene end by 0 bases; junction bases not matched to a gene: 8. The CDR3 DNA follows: TGCGCCAGCAGCCAGATAACAGGGGCCAGCTCTGGGGCCAACGTCCTGACTTTC. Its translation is CASSQITGASSGANVLTF.

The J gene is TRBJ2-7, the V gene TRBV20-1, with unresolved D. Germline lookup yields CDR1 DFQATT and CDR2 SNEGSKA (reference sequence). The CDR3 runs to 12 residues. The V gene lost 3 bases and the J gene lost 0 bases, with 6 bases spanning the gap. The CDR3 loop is CSASASSYEQYF. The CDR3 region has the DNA TGCAGTGCTAGTGCGAGCTCCTACGAGCAGTACTTC.

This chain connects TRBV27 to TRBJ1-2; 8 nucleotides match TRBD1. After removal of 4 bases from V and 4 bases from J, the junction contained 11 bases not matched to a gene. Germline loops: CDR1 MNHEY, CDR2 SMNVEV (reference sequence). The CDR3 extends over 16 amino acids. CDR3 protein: CASSSVSGGLVYGYTF. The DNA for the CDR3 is TGTGCCAGCAGTTCAGTCTCAGGGGGCCTGGTCTATGGCTACACCTTC.

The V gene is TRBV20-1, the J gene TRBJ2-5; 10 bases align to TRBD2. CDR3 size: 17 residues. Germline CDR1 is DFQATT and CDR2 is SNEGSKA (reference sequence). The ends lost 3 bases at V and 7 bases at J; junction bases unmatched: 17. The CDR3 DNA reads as TGCAGTGCTAGTCACCTGGCTAGCGGGGGCCCTGGGGGGACCCAGTACTTC. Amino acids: CSASHLASGGPGGTQYF.

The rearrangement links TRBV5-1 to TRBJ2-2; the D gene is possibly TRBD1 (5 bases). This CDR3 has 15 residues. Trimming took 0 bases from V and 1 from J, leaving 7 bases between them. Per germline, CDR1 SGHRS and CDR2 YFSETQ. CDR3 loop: CASSLEGMNTGELFF. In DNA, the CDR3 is TGCGCCAGCAGCTTGGAGGGGATGAACACCGGGGAGCTGTTTTTT.

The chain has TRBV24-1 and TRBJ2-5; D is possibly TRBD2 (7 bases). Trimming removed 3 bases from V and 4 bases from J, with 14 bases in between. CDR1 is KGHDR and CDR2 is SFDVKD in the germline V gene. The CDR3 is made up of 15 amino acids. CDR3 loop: CATSDPQGGGETQYF. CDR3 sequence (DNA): TGTGCCACCAGTGATCCTCAGGGAGGGGGAGAGACCCAGTACTTC.

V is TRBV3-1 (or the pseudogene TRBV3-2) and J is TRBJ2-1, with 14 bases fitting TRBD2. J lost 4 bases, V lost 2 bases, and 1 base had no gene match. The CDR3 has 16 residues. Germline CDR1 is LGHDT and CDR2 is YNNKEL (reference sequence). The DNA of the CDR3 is TGTGCCAGCAGCCAACGACTAGCGGGGGGGTACAATGAGCAGTTCTTC. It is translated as CASSQRLAGGYNEQFF.

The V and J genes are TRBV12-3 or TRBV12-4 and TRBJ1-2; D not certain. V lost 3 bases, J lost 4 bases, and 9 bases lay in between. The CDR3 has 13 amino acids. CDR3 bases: TGTGCCAGCAGTTTTTCGGGGATCTATGGCTACACCTTC. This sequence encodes CASSFSGIYGYTF.

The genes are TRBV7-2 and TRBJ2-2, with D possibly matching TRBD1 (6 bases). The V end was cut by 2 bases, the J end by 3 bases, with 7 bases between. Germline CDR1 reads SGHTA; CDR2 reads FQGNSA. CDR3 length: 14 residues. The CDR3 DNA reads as TGTGCCAGCAGCTTACAGGGGTACACCGGGGAGCTGTTTTTT. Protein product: CASSLQGYTGELFF. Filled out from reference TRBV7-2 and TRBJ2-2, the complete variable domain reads GAGVSQSPSNKVTEKGKDVELRCDPISGHTALYWYRQSLGQGLEFLIYFQGNSAPDKSGLPSDRFSAERTGGSVSTLTIQRTQQEDSAVYLCASSLQGYTGELFFGEGSRLTVL.

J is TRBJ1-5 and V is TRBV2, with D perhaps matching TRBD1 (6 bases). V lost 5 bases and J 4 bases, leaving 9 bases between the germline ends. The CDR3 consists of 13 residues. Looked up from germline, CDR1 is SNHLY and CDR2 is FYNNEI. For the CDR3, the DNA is TGTGCCAGCAGTTCACAGGGAAATCAGCCCCAGCATTTT. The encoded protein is CASSSQGNQPQHF.

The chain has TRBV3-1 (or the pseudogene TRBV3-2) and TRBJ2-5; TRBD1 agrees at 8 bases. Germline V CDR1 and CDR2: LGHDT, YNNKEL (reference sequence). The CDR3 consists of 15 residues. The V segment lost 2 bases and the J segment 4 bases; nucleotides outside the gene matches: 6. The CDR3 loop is CASSQRLGQGETQYF. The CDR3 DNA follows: TGTGCCAGCAGCCAACGTTTAGGACAGGGAGAGACCCAGTACTTC.

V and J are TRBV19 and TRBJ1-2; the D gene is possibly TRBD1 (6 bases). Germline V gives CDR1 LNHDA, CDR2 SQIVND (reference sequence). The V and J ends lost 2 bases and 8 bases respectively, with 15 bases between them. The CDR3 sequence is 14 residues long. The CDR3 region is CASSIRGTTLGYTF. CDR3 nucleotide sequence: TGTGCCAGTAGTATAAGGGGGACAACGCTAGGCTACACCTTC.

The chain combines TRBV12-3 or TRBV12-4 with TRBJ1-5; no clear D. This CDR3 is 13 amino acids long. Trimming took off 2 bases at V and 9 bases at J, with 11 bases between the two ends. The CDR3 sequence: CASSLRGGRPQHF. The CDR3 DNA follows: TGTGCCAGCAGTTTAAGAGGAGGAAGGCCCCAGCATTTT.

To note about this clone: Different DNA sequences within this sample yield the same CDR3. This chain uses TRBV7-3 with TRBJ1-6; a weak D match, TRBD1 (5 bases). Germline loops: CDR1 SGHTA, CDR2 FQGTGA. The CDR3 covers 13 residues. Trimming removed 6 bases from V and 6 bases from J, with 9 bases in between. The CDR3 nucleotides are TGTGCCAGCAGGCAGGGAAGTAATTCACCCCTCCACTTT. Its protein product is CASRQGSNSPLHF.

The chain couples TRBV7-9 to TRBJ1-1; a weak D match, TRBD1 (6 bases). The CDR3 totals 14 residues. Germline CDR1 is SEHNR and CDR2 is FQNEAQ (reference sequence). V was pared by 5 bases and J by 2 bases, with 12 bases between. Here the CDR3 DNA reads TGTGCCAGCAGCCTAATCAGGGGAAACACTGAAGCTTTCTTT. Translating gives CASSLIRGNTEAFF.

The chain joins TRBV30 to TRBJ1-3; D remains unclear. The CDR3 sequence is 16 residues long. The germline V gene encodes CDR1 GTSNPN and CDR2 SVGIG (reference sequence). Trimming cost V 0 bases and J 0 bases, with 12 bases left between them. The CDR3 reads CAWSVQRVSSGNTIYF. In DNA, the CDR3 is TGTGCCTGGAGTGTACAGCGGGTTAGCTCTGGAAACACCATATATTTT.

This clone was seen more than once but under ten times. The CDR3 nucleotides are TGTGCCTGGGATGACAGGGGATTAATGAACACTGAAGCTTTCTTT. Translated, it gives CAWDDRGLMNTEAFF. The chain employs TRBV30 and TRBJ1-1; 8 bases agree with TRBD1. The length of the CDR3 is 15 residues. Germline loops: CDR1 GTSNPN, CDR2 SVGIG (reference sequence). V was clipped by 5 bases and J by 0 bases; unmatched bases: 8.